The source of this T cell receptor (beta chain) is a study of blood T cell repertoires in COVID-19. Study-level information: Specimens from acute and convalescent COVID-19 originated in the United States, Italy and Spain. PBMCs, B-cell-depleted T cells, or T cells were the source of the cDNA or gDNA that made up the material.

CDR1 SGDLS and CDR2 YYNGEE come from the germline V gene. With 4 bases removed from V and 6 bases from J, the gap between germline ends came to 12 bases. The CDR3 sequence is 13 residues long. This table comes from immunoSEQ multiplex PCR, and its TCRdb copy is limited to in-frame clones, with some not included. The table shows roughly 100,000 clones, with about four fifths occurring only once. The sample consisted of peripheral blood. The receptor comes from a woman in her 70s with acute or convalescent COVID-19. This sequence joins TRBV9 and TRBJ2-3; TRBD2 might be the D (6 bases). CDR3 sequence: CASSPSRGDTQYF. DNA of the CDR3: TGTGCCAGCAGCCCCTCCCGGGGGGATACGCAGTATTTT.